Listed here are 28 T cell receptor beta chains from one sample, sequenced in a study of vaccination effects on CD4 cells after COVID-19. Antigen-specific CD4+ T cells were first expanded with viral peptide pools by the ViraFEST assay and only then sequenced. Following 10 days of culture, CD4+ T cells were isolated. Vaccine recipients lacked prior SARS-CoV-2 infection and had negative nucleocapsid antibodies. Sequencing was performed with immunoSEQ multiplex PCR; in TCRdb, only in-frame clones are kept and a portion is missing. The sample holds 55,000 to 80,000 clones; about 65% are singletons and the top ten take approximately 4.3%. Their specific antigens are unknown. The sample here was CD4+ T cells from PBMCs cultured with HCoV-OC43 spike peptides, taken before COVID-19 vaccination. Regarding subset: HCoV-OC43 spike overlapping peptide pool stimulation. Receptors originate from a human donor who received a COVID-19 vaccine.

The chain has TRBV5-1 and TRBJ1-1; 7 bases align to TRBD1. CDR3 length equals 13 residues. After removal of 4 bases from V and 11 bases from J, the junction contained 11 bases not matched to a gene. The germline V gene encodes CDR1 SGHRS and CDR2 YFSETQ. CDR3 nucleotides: TGCGCCAGCAGCCCGGGACAGACCCTTTCTGCTTTCTTT. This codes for CASSPGQTLSAFF. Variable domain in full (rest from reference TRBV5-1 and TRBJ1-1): KAGVTQTPRYLIKTRGQQVTLSCSPISGHRSVSWYQQTPGQGLQFLFEYFSETQRNKGNFPGRFSGRQFSNSRSEMNVSTLELGDSALYLCASSPGQTLSAFFGQGTRLTVV.

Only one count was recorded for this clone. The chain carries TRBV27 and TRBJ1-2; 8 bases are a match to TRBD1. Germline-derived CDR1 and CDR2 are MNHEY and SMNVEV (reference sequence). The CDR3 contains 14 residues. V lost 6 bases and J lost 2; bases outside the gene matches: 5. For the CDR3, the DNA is TGTGCCAGCAGGCGGACAGGGATCAACTATGGCTACACCTTC. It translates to CASRRTGINYGYTF.

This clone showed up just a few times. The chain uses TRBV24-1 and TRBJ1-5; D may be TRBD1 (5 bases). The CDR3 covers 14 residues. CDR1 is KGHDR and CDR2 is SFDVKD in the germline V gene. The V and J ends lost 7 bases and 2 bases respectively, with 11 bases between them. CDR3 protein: CATSAGLGNQPQHF. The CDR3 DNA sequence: TGTGCCACCAGCGCAGGGTTGGGCAATCAGCCCCAGCATTTT.

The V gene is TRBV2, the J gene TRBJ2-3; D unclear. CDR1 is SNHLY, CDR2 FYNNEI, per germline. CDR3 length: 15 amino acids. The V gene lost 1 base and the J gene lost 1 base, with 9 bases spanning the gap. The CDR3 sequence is CASSEVMTGTDTQYF. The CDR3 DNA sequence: TGTGCCAGCAGTGAAGTGATGACGGGCACAGATACGCAGTATTTT.

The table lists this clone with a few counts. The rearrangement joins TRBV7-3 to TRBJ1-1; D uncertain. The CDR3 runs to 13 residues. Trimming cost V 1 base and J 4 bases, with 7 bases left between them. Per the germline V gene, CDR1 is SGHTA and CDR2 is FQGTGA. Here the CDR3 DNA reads TGTGCCAGCAGCTTAAGTCGGGGCACTGAAGCTTTCTTT. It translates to CASSLSRGTEAFF. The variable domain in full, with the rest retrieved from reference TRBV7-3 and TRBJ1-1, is GAGVSQTPSNKVTEKGKYVELRCDPISGHTALYWYRQSLGQGPEFLIYFQGTGAADDSGLPNDRFFAVRPEGSVSTLKIQRTERGDSAVYLCASSLSRGTEAFFGQGTRLTVV.

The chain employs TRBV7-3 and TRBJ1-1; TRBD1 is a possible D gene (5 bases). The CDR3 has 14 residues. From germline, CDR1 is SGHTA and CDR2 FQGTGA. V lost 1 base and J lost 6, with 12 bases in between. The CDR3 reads CASSLRAGYSEAFF. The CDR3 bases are TGTGCCAGCAGCTTAAGGGCAGGGTATTCTGAAGCTTTCTTT.

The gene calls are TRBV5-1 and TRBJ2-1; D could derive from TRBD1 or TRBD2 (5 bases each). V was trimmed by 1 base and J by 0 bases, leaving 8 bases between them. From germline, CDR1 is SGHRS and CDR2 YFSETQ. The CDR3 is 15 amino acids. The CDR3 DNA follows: TGCGCCAGCAGCTTGACGGGGACCTCCTACAATGAGCAGTTCTTC. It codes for CASSLTGTSYNEQFF. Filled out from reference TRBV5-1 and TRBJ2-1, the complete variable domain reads KAGVTQTPRYLIKTRGQQVTLSCSPISGHRSVSWYQQTPGQGLQFLFEYFSETQRNKGNFPGRFSGRQFSNSRSEMNVSTLELGDSALYLCASSLTGTSYNEQFFGPGTRLTVL.

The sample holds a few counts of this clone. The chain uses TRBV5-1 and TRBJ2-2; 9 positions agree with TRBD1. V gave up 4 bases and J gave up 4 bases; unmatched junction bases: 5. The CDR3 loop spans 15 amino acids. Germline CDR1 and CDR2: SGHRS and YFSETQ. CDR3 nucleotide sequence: TGCGCCAGCAGCCCGCCGGGACAGGGCACCGGGGAGCTGTTTTTT. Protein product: CASSPPGQGTGELFF.

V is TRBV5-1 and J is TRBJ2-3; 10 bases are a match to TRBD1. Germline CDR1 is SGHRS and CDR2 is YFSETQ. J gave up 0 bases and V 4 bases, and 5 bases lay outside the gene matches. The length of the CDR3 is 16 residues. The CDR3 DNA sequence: TGCGCCAGCAGCCCGGACAGGGGGTTTAGCACAGATACGCAGTATTTT. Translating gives CASSPDRGFSTDTQYF. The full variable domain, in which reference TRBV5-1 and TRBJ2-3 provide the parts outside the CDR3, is KAGVTQTPRYLIKTRGQQVTLSCSPISGHRSVSWYQQTPGQGLQFLFEYFSETQRNKGNFPGRFSGRQFSNSRSEMNVSTLELGDSALYLCASSPDRGFSTDTQYFGPGTRLTVL.

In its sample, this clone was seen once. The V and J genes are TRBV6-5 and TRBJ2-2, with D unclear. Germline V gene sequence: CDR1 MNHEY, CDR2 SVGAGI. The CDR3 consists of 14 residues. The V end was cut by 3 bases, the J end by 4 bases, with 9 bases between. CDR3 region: CASSYSLGTGELFF. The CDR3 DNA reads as TGTGCCAGCAGTTATAGTTTGGGCACCGGGGAGCTGTTTTTT.

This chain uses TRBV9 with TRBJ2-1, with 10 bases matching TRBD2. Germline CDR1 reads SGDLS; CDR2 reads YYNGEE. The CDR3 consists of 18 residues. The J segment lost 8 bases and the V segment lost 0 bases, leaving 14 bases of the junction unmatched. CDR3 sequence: CASSVGGSGGARKDEQFF. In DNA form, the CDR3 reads TGTGCCAGCAGCGTAGGTGGCAGCGGGGGGGCCAGAAAGGATGAGCAGTTCTTC. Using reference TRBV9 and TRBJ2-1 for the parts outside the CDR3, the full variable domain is DSGVTQTPKHLITATGQRVTLRCSPRSGDLSVYWYQQSLDQGLQFLIQYYNGEERAKGNILERFSAQQFPDLHSELNLSSLELGDSALYFCASSVGGSGGARKDEQFFGPGTRLTVL.

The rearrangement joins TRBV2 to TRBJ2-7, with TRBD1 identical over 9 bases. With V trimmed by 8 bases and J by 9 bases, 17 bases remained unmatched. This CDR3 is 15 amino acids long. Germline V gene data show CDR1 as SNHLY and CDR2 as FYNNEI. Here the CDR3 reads CASQPGTGFLGGQYV. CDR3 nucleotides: TGTGCCAGCCAACCCGGGACAGGGTTTTTGGGCGGGCAGTACGTC.

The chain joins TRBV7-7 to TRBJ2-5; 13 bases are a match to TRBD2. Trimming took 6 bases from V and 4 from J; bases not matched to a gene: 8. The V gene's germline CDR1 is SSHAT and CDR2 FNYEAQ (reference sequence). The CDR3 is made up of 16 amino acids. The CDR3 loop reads CASRPLAGGILETQYF. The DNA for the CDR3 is TGTGCCAGCAGACCACTAGCGGGGGGGATTTTAGAGACCCAGTACTTC.

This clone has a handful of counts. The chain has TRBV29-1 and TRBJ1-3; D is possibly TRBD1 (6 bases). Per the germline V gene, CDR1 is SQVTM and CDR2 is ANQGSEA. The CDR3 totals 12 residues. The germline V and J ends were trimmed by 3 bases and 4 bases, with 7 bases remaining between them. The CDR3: CSVDGQGNTIYF. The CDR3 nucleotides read TGCAGCGTTGATGGACAGGGAAACACCATATATTTT.

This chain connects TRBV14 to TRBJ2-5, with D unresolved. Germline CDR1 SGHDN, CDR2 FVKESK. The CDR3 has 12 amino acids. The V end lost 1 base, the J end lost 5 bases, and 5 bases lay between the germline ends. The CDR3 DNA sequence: TGTGCCAGCAGCCAAGCTCGGGAGACCCAGTACTTC. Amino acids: CASSQARETQYF. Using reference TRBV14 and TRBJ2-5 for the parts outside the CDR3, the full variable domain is EAGVTQFPSHSVIEKGQTVTLRCDPISGHDNLYWYRRVMGKEIKFLLHFVKESKQDESGMPNNRFLAERTGGTYSTLKVQPAELEDSGVYFCASSQARETQYFGPGTRLLVL.

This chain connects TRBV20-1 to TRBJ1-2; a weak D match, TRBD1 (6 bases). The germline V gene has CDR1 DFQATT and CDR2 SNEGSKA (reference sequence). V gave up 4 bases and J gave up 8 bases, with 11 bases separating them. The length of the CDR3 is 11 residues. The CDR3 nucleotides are TGCAGTGCTACCACAGGGACCGGCTACACCTTC. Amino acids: CSATTGTGYTF.

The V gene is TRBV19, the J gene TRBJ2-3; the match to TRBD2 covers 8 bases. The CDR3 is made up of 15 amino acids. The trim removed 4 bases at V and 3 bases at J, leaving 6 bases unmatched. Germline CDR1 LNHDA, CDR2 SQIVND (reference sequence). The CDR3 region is CASSTRSGVTDTQYF. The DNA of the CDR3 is TGTGCCAGTAGTACCCGTAGCGGGGTAACAGATACGCAGTATTTT.

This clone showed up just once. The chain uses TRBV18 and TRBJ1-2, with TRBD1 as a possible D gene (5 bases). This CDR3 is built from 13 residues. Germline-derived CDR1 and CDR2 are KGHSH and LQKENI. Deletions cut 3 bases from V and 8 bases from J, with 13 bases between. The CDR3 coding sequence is TGTGCCAGCTCACCGGCGGGGGTGCGCGGCTACACCTTC. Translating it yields CASSPAGVRGYTF.

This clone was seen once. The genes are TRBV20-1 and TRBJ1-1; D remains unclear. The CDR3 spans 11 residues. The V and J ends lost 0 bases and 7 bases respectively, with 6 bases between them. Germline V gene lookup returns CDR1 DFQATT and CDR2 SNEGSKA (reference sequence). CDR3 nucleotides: TGCAGTGCTAGAGATGTCAGTGAAGCTTTCTTT. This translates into CSARDVSEAFF.

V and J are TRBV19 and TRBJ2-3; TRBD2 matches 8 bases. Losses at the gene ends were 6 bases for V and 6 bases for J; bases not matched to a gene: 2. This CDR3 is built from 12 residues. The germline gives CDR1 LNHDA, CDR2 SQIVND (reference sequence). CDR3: CASRTGGDTQYF. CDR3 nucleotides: TGTGCCAGTAGAACGGGAGGGGATACGCAGTATTTT.

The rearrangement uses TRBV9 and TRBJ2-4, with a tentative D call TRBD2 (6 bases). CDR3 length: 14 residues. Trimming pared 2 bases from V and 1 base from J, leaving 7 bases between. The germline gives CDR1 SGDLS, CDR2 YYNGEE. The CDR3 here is CASSVGGAKNIQYF. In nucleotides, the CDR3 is TGTGCCAGCAGCGTTGGAGGGGCCAAAAACATTCAGTACTTC.

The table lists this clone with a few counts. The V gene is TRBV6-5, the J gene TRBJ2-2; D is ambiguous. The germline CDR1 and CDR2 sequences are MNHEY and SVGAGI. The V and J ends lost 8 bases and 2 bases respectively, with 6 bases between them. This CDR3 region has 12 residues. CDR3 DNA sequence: TGTGCCAGCGGGCCAAACACCGGGGAGCTGTTTTTT. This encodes CASGPNTGELFF.

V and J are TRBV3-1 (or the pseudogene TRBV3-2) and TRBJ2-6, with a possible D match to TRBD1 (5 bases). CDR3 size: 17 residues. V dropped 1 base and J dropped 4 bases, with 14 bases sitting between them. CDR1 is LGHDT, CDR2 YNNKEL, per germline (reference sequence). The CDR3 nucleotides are TGTGCCAGCAGCCAAGGACAGCTGACATGGGGGGCCAACGTCCTGACTTTC. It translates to CASSQGQLTWGANVLTF.

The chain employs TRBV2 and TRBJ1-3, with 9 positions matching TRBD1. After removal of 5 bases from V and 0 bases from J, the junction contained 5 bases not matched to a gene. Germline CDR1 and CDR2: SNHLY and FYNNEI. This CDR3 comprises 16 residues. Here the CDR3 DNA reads TGTGCCAGCAGTACAGGGGGCCCCCGCTCTGGAAACACCATATATTTT. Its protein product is CASSTGGPRSGNTIYF. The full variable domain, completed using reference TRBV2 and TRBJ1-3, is EPEVTQTPSHQVTQMGQEVILRCVPISNHLYFYWYRQILGQKVEFLVSFYNNEISEKSEIFDDQFSVERPDGSNFTLKIRSTKLEDSAMYFCASSTGGPRSGNTIYFGEGSWLTVV.

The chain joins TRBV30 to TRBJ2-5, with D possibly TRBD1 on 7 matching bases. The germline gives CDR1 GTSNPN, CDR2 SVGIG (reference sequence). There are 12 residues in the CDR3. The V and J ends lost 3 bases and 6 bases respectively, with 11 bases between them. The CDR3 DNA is TGTGCCTGGAGGGAGGGGGCGAAGACCCAGTACTTC. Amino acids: CAWREGAKTQYF. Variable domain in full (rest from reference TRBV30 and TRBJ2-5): SQTIHQWPATLVQPVGSPLSLECTVEGTSNPNLYWYRQAAGRGLQLLFYSVGIGQISSEVPQNLSASRPQDRQFILSSKKLLLSDSGFYLCAWREGAKTQYFGPGTRLLVL.

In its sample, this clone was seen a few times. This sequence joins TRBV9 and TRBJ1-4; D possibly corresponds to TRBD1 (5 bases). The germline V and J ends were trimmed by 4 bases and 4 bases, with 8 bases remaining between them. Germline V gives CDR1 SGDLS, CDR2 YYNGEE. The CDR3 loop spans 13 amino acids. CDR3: CASSRDVNEKLFF. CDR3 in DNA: TGTGCCAGCAGCCGGGACGTTAATGAAAAACTGTTTTTT.

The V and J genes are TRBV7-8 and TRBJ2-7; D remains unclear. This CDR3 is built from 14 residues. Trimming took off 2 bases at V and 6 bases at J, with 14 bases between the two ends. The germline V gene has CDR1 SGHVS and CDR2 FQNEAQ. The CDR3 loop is CASSLYGNKGEQYV. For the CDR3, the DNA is TGTGCCAGCAGCTTATATGGGAACAAGGGCGAGCAGTACGTC.

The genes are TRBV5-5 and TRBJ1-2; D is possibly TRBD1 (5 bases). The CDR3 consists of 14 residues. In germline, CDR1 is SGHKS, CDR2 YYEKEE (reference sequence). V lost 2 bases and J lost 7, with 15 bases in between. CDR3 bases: TGTGCCAGCAGCTTTCCGGGACGAACAGTTGGCTACACCTTC. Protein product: CASSFPGRTVGYTF.